Listed here is a single T cell receptor (beta chain). The antigen is not known. Data came from immunoSEQ multiplex PCR; TCRdb stores just in-frame clones and leaves some out. In the table there are around 92,000 clones, under 90% of which are singletons. The data originate from a study of a mutant IDH1 vaccine in newly diagnosed glioma. In the study overall: Sex among treated patients split about 62% male, about 40% female; mean age was around 40 years. Notes on the study in general: With respect to changes in top peripheral T cell clonotypes, pseudoprogression seemed unrelated. Among patients, around 93% showed immune responses induced by the vaccine.

Documented time point: baseline, week 1 (first vaccination visit). Treatment denoted: pre-vaccination baseline after standard-of-care therapy. New astrocytomas of WHO grade 3 or 4 that were IDH1-mutant and ATRX-lost were found in the donors. The sample in question was PBMCs, obtained from a glioma patient treated with radiotherapy, temozolomide or both. The sequence was obtained from a woman aged 50 to 65 with glioma.

The CDR3 sequence: CASSDLGQGKGTEAFF. CDR3 nucleotide sequence: TGTGCCAGCAGTGACCTCGGACAGGGTAAGGGAACTGAAGCTTTCTTT. The J gene is TRBJ1-1, the V gene TRBV6-1; 8 positions match TRBD1. The length of the CDR3 is 16 residues. The germline V gene has CDR1 MNHNS and CDR2 SASEGT. V lost 3 bases, J lost 5 bases, and 11 bases stayed unmatched.